These 14 T cell receptor beta chains originate from one sample sequenced in a study of Ad26.COV2.S vaccination and SARS-CoV-2 variants. Measured with immunoSEQ multiplex PCR; TCRdb has only the in-frame clones, and not every one. The table has under 500,000 clones, approximately 90% seen once. The treatment: 19 received Ad26.COV2.S at low or high dose, single or two shots; several received placebo; per-sample allocation not given. Sampling was performed 63 days after the first vaccine or placebo injection. Source: peripheral blood, taken in a trial of Ad26.COV2.S vaccine versus placebo. The receptors shown here come from a person aged 18-65 years who received the Ad26.COV2.S COVID-19 vaccine or a placebo.

This sequence joins TRBV2 and TRBJ2-1, with TRBD2 matching 7 bases. The V segment lost 0 bases and the J segment 8 bases; nucleotides outside the gene matches: 7. Germline V gene sequence: CDR1 SNHLY, CDR2 FYNNEI. The length of the CDR3 is 15 residues. The DNA of the CDR3 is TGTGCCAGCAGTGAAGCCACGGGACTAAGGGATGAGCAGTTCTTC. This gives the protein CASSEATGLRDEQFF.

This clone came up a few times. The chain recombines TRBV4-3 with TRBJ2-2; TRBD1 is a possible D gene (6 bases). The V gene's germline CDR1 is LGHNA and CDR2 YSLEER. The germline V and J ends were trimmed by 1 base and 2 bases, with 11 bases remaining between them. The CDR3 length is 16 residues. The CDR3 loop reads CASSQGRQVNTGELFF. The CDR3 bases are TGCGCCAGCAGCCAAGGTAGACAGGTTAACACCGGGGAGCTGTTTTTT.

This chain uses TRBV21-1 with TRBJ1-2. TRBV21-1 is shown as a pseudogene. This CDR3 region has 13 residues. The CDR3 nucleotides read TGTGCCAGCCCTGTCTGCCGGGACGCCGGCTACACCTTC. It specifies CASPVCRDAGYTF.

In the case of this clone: This specimen includes other DNA sequences encoding the same CDR3. V and J are TRBV19 and TRBJ1-5, with D hard to call. The CDR3 runs to 13 residues. Trimming cost V 3 bases and J 2 bases, with 5 bases left between them. Germline V gives CDR1 LNHDA, CDR2 SQIVND (reference sequence). Here the CDR3 reads CASSILGNQPQHF. CDR3 sequence (DNA): TGTGCCAGTAGTATTCTAGGCAATCAGCCCCAGCATTTT.

This chain connects TRBV11-2 to TRBJ1-1; D is unresolved. The CDR3 totals 13 residues. Germline assignment: CDR1 SGHAT and CDR2 FQNNGV. V shed 1 base and J shed 4 bases, with 7 bases lying between them. The CDR3 DNA is TGTGCCAGCAGCTTAGGATTGGTCACTGAAGCTTTCTTT. It yields the protein CASSLGLVTEAFF.

The V call is TRBV4-3, the J call TRBJ2-6; weak D call: TRBD1 (7 bases). CDR3 length: 19 residues. Per germline, CDR1 LGHNA and CDR2 YSLEER. Trimming shortened V by 1 base and J by 1 base, and 17 bases separated the two germline ends. This CDR3 reads CASSQALVRGESGANVLTF. The CDR3 coding sequence is TGCGCCAGCAGCCAAGCATTGGTCAGGGGGGAGTCTGGGGCCAACGTCCTGACTTTC.

The J gene is TRBJ2-3, the V gene TRBV29-1; D uncertain. This CDR3 has 12 residues. V was pared by 7 bases and J by 2 bases, with 10 bases between. CDR1 is SQVTM, CDR2 ANQGSEA, per germline. CDR3 protein: CSADGSTDTQYF. The DNA for the CDR3 is TGCAGCGCCGACGGTTCCACAGATACGCAGTATTTT.

V and J are TRBV18 and TRBJ2-5; D not resolved. V gave up 2 bases and J gave up 2 bases, with 12 bases separating them. This CDR3 has 15 residues. CDR1 is KGHSH, CDR2 LQKENI, per germline. The CDR3 region is CASSPKKPVQETQYF. CDR3 DNA sequence: TGTGCCAGCTCACCAAAGAAACCGGTTCAAGAGACCCAGTACTTC.

The chain recombines TRBV3-1 (or the pseudogene TRBV3-2) with TRBJ1-1, with D unresolved. V shed 0 bases and J shed 10 bases, with 12 bases lying between them. Germline V CDR1 and CDR2: LGHDT, YNNKEL (reference sequence). CDR3 size: 13 residues. The CDR3 here is CASSQEGPLGAFF. The CDR3 coding sequence is TGTGCCAGCAGCCAAGAGGGCCCACTTGGAGCTTTCTTT.

This chain joins TRBV7-9 and TRBJ1-5; D gene uncertain. From germline, CDR1 is SEHNR and CDR2 FQNEAQ (reference sequence). This CDR3 is 13 amino acids long. The V end lost 3 bases, the J end lost 3 bases, and 6 bases lay between the germline ends. CDR3 sequence reads: CASSFGPNQPQHF. CDR3 in DNA: TGTGCCAGCAGCTTCGGGCCCAATCAGCCCCAGCATTTT.

V is TRBV5-1 and J is TRBJ1-3, with TRBD1 as a possible D gene (5 bases). V lost 2 bases, J lost 0 bases, and 12 bases lay in between. This CDR3 comprises 16 residues. CDR1 and CDR2 from the germline V gene are SGHRS and YFSETQ. For the CDR3, the DNA is TGCGCCAGCAGCTTACAGGAATTAATCTCTGGAAACACCATATATTTT. It translates to CASSLQELISGNTIYF.

This clone came up a few times. This sequence joins TRBV6-4 and TRBJ2-3, with 9 bases matching TRBD2. CDR3 length: 16 amino acids. With V trimmed by 5 bases and J by 0 bases, 6 bases remained unmatched. Germline lookup yields CDR1 MRHNA and CDR2 SNTAGT. The CDR3 loop reads CASSPAAGGSTDTQYF. The CDR3 nucleotides are TGTGCCAGCAGTCCCGCAGCGGGGGGCAGCACAGATACGCAGTATTTT.

This sequence joins TRBV5-6 and TRBJ2-5; 9 bases are shared with TRBD2. V was clipped by 4 bases and J by 0 bases; unmatched bases: 13. CDR1 and CDR2 from the germline V gene are SGHDT and YYEEEE. This CDR3 comprises 18 residues. CDR3 DNA: TGTGCCAGCAGCCTAACCCCGGGACTAGCCTCATACCAAGAGACCCAGTACTTC. Encoded protein: CASSLTPGLASYQETQYF.

The chain links TRBV5-5 to TRBJ2-3; D might be TRBD2 (6 bases). The CDR3 has 19 amino acids. V lost 4 bases, J lost 5 bases, and 29 bases lay in between. In germline, CDR1 is SGHKS, CDR2 YYEKEE (reference sequence). CDR3 loop: CASSTRGDGSSSFGDTQYF. Here the CDR3 DNA reads TGTGCCAGCAGCACCCGAGGGGACGGGAGTAGCTCATTTGGAGATACGCAGTATTTT. Full variable domain (remainder filled in from reference TRBV5-5 and TRBJ2-3): DAGVTQSPTHLIKTRGQQVTLRCSPISGHKSVSWYQQVLGQGPQFIFQYYEKEERGRGNFPDRFSARQFPNYSSELNVNALLLGDSALYLCASSTRGDGSSSFGDTQYFGPGTRLTVL.